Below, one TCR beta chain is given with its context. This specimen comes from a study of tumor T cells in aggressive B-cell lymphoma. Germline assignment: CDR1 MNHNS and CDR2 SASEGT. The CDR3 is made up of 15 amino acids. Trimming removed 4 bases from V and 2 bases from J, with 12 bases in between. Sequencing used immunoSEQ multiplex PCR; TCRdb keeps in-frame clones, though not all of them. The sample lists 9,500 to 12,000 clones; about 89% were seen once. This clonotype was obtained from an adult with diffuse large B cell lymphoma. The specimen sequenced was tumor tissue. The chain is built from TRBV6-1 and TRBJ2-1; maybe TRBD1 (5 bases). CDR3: CASSAYGAPYNEQFF. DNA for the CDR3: TGTGCCAGCAGTGCGTATGGGGCTCCCTACAATGAGCAGTTCTTC.